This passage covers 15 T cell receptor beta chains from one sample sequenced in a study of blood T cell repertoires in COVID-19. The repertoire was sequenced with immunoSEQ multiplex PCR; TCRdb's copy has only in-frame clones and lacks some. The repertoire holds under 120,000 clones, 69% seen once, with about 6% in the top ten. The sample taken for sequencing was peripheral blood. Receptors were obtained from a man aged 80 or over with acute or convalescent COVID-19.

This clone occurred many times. The CDR3 region is CASSSSGGRQETQYF. The CDR3 bases are TGTGCCAGCAGTTCCTCAGGGGGCCGTCAAGAGACCCAGTACTTC. The V gene is TRBV28, the J gene TRBJ2-5, with 8 bases matching TRBD1. J gave up 2 bases and V 4 bases, and 6 bases lay outside the gene matches. Germline V gene lookup returns CDR1 MDHEN and CDR2 SYDVKM. The CDR3 consists of 15 residues. Using reference TRBV28 and TRBJ2-5 for the parts outside the CDR3, the full variable domain is DVKVTQSSRYLVKRTGEKVFLECVQDMDHENMFWYRQDPGLGLRLIYFSYDVKMKEKGDIPEGYSVSREKKERFSLILESASTNQTSMYLCASSSSGGRQETQYFGPGTRLLVL.

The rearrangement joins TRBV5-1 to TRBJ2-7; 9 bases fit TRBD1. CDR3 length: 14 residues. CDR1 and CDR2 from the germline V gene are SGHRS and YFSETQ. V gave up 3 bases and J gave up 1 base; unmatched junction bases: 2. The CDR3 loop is CASSWGQGSYEQYF. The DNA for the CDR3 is TGCGCCAGCAGCTGGGGACAGGGATCCTACGAGCAGTACTTC. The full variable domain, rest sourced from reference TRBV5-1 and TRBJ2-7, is KAGVTQTPRYLIKTRGQQVTLSCSPISGHRSVSWYQQTPGQGLQFLFEYFSETQRNKGNFPGRFSGRQFSNSRSEMNVSTLELGDSALYLCASSWGQGSYEQYFGPGTRLTVT.

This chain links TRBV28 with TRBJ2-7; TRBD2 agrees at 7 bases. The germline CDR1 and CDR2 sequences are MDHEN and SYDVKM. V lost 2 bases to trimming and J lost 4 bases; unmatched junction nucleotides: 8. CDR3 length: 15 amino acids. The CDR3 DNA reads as TGTGCCAGCAGTTTAATGCCAGGGAGGGGTTACGAGCAGTACTTC. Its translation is CASSLMPGRGYEQYF.

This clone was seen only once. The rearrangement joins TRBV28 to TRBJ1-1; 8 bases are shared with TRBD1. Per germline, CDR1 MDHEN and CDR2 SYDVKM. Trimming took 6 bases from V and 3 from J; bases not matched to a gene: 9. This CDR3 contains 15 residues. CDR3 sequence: CASSIPQGAYTEAFF. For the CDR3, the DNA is TGTGCCAGCAGCATTCCTCAGGGGGCTTACACTGAAGCTTTCTTT.

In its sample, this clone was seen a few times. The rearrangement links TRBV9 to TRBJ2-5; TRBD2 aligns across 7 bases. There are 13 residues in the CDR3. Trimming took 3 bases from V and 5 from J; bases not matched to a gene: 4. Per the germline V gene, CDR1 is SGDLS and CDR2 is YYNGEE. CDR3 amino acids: CASSDGLDETQYF. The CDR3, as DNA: TGTGCCAGCAGCGACGGACTAGACGAGACCCAGTACTTC.

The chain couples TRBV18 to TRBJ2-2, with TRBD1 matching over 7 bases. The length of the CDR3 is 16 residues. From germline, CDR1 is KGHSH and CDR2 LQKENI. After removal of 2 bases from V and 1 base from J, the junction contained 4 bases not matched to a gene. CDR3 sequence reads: CASSPGTAMNTGELFF. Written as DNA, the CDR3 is TGTGCCAGCTCACCAGGGACAGCTATGAACACCGGGGAGCTGTTTTTT.

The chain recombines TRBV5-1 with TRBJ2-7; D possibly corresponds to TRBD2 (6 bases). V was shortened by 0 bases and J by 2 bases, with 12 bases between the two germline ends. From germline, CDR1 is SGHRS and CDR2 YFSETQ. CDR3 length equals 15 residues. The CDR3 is CASSLVGGGPYEQYF. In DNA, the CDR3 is TGCGCCAGCAGCTTGGTTGGGGGAGGCCCCTACGAGCAGTACTTC.

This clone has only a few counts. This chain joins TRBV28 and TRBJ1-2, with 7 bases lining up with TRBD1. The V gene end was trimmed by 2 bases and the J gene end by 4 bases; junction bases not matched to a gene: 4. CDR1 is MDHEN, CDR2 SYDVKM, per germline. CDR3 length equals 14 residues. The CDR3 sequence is CASSLRTGAYGYTF. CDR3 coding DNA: TGTGCCAGCAGTTTACGGACAGGCGCCTATGGCTACACCTTC.

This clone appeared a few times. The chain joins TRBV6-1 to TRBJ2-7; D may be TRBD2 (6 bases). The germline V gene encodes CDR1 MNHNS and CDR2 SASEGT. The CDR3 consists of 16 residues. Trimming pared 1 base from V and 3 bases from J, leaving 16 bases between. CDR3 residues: CASSEEMVAGFYEQYF. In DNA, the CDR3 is TGTGCCAGCAGTGAAGAAATGGTGGCGGGATTCTACGAGCAGTACTTC.

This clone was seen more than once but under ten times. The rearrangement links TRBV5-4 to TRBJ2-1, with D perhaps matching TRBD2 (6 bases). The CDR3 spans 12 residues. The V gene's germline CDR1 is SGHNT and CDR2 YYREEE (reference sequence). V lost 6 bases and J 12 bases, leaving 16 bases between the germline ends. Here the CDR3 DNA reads TGTGCCAGCAACCCCCGCGGGGAAGCGCAGTTCTTC. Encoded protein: CASNPRGEAQFF.

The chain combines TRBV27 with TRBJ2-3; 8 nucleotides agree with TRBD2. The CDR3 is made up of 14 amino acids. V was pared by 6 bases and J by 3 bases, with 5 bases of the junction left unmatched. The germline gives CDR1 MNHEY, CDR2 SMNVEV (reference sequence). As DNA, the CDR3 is TGTGCCAGCAGGGTGGCGGGAGGAACAGATACGCAGTATTTT. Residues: CASRVAGGTDTQYF.

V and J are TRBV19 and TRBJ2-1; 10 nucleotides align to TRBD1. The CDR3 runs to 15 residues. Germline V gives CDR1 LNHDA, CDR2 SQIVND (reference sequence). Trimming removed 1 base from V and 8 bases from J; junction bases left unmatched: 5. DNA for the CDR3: TGTGCCAGTAGTATAGGGACAGGGGGTAGGGATGAGCAGTTCTTC. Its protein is CASSIGTGGRDEQFF. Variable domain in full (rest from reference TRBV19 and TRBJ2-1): DGGITQSPKYLFRKEGQNVTLSCEQNLNHDAMYWYRQDPGQGLRLIYYSQIVNDFQKGDIAEGYSVSREKKESFPLTVTSAQKNPTAFYLCASSIGTGGRDEQFFGPGTRLTVL.

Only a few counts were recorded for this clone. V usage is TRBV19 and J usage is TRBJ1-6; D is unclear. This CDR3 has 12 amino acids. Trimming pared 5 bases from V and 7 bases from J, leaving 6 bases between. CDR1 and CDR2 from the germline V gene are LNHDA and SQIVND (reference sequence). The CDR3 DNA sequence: TGTGCCAGTAGTTATCTAAATTCACCCCTCCACTTT. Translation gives CASSYLNSPLHF.

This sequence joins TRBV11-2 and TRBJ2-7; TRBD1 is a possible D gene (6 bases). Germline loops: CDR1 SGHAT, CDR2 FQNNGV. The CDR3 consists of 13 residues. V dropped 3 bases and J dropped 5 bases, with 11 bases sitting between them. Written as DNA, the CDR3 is TGTGCCAGCAGCTTCACAGGGCTGGACGAGCAGTACTTC. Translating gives CASSFTGLDEQYF.

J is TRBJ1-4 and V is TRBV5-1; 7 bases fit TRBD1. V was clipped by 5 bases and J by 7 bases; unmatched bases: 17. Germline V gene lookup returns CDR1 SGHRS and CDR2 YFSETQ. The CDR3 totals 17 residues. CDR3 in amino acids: CASRLAPGGGAGEKLFF. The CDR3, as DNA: TGCGCCAGCAGGCTGGCCCCCGGAGGGGGCGCCGGTGAAAAACTGTTTTTT.